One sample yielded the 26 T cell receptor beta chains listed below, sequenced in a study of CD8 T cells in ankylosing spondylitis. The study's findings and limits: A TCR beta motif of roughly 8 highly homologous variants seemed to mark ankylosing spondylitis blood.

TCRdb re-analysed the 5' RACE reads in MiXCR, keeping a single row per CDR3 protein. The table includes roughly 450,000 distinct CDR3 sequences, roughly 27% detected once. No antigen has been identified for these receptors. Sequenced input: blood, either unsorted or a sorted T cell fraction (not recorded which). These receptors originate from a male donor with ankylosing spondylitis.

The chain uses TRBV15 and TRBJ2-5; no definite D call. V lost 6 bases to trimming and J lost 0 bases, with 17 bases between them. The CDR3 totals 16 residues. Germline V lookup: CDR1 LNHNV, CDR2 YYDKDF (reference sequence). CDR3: CATSGGPLLYQETQYF. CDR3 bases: TGTGCCACCAGTGGCGGACCGCTATTGTACCAAGAGACCCAGTACTTC. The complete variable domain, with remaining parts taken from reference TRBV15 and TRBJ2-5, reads DAMVIQNPRYQVTQFGKPVTLSCSQTLNHNVMYWYQQKSSQAPKLLFHYYDKDFNNEADTPDNFQSRRPNTSFCFLDIRSPGLGDTAMYLCATSGGPLLYQETQYFGPGTRLLVL.

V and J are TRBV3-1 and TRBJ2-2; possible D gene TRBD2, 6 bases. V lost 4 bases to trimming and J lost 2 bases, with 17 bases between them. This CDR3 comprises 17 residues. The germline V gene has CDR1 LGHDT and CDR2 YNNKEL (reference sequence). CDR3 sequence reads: CASSLLGGRGNTGELFF. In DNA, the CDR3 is TGTGCCAGCAGCCTATTGGGGGGTCGGGGAAACACCGGGGAGCTGTTTTTT. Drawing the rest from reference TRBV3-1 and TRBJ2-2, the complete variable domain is DTAVSQTPKYLVTQMGNDKSIKCEQNLGHDTMYWYKQDSKKFLKIMFSYNNKELIINETVPNRFSPKSPDKAHLNLHINSLELGDSAVYFCASSLLGGRGNTGELFFGEGSRLTVL.

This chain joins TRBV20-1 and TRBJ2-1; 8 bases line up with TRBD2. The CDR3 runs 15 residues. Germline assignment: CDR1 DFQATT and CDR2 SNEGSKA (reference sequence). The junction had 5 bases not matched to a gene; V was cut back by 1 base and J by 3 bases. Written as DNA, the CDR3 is TGCAGTGCTAGAGTTTTAACTAGCGGCTACAATGAGCAGTTCTTC. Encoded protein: CSARVLTSGYNEQFF.

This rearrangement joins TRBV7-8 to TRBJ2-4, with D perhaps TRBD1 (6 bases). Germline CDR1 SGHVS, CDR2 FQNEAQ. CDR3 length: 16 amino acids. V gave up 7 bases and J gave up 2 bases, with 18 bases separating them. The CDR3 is CASMRNLGGTKNIQYF. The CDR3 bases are TGTGCCAGCATGCGTAATCTAGGGGGTACCAAAAACATTCAGTACTTC.

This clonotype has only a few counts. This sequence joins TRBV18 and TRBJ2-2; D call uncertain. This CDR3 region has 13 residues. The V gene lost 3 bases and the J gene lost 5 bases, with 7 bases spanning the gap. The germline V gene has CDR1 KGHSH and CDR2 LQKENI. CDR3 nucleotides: TGTGCCAGCTCACCTCTGGCTACCGGGGAGCTGTTTTTT. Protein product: CASSPLATGELFF.

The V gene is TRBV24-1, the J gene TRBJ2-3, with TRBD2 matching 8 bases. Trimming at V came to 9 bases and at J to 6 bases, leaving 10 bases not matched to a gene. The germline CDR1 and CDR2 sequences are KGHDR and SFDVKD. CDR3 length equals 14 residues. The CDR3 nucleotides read TGTGCCACCGAGGTAGCGGGAAGCAGTGATACGCAGTATTTT. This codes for CATEVAGSSDTQYF.

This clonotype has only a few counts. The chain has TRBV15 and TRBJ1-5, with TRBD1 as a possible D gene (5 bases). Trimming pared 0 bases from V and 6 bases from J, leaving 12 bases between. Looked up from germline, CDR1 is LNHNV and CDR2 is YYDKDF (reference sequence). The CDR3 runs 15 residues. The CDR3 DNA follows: TGTGCCACCAGCAGAGATGGGAGGGGCGGTCAGCCCCAGCATTTT. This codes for CATSRDGRGGQPQHF.

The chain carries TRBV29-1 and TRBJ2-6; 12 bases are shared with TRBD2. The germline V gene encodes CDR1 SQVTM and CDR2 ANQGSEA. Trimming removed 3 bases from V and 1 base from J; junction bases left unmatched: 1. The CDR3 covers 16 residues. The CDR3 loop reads CSVEGLAGSGANVLTF. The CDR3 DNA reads TGCAGCGTTGAGGGACTAGCGGGTTCTGGGGCCAACGTCCTGACTTTC.

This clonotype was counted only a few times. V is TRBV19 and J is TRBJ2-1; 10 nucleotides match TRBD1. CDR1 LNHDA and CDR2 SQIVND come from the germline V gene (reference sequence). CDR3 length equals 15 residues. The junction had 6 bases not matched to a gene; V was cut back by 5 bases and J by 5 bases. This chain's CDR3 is CASSARQGAHNEQFF. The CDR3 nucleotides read TGTGCCAGTAGTGCTCGACAGGGGGCACACAATGAGCAGTTCTTC.

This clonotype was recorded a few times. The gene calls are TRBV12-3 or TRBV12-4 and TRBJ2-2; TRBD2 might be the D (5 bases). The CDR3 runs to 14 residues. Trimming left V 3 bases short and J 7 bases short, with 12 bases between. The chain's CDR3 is CASSFGGGIGELFF. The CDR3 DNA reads TGTGCCAGCAGTTTTGGTGGAGGAATCGGGGAGCTGTTTTTT.

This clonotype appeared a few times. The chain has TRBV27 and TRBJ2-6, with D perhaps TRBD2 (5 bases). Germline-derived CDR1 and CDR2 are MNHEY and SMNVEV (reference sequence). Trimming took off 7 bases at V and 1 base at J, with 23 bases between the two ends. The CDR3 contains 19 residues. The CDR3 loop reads CASTPFRGGLRSGANVLTF. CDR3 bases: TGTGCCAGCACCCCTTTCAGAGGAGGTTTGCGATCTGGGGCCAACGTCCTGACTTTC.

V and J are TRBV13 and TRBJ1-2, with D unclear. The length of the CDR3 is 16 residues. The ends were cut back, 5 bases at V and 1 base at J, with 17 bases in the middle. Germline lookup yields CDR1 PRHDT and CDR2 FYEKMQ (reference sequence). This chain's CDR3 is CASSPLRPRYNYGYTF. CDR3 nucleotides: TGTGCCAGCAGCCCGCTTCGACCGAGATATAACTATGGCTACACCTTC.

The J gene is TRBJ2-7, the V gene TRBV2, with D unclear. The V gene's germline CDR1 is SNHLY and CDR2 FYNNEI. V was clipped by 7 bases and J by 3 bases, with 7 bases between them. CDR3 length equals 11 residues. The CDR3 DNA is TGTGCCAGCACAGAATACTACGAGCAGTACTTC. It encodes CASTEYYEQYF.

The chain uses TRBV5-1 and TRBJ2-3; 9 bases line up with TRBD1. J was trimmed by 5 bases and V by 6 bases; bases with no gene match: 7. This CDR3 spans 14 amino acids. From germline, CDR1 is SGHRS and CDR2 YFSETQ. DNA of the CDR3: TGCGCCAGCACGAGGGGACAGGGATTAGATACGCAGTATTTT. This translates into CASTRGQGLDTQYF. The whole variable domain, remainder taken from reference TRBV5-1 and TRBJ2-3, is KAGVTQTPRYLIKTRGQQVTLSCSPISGHRSVSWYQQTPGQGLQFLFEYFSETQRNKGNFPGRFSGRQFSNSRSEMNVSTLELGDSALYLCASTRGQGLDTQYFGPGTRLTVL.

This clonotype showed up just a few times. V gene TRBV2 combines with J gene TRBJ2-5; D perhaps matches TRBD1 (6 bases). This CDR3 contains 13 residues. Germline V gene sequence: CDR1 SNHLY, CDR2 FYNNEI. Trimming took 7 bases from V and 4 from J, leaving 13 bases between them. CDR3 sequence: CASTPTGGETQYF. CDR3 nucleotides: TGTGCCAGCACTCCGACAGGAGGAGAGACCCAGTACTTC.

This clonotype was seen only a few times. Here the CDR3 reads CASSFGSRRRNTEAFF. DNA of the CDR3: TGTGCCAGCAGTTTCGGGTCAAGGCGGAGGAACACTGAAGCTTTCTTT. V gene TRBV12-3 or TRBV12-4 combines with J gene TRBJ1-1; D remains unclear. V dropped 3 bases and J dropped 1 base, with 15 bases sitting between them. The CDR3 has 16 residues.

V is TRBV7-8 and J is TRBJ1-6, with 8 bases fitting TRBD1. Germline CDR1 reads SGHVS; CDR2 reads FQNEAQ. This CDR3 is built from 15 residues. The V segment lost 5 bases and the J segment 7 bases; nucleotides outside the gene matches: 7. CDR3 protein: CASSVTGGWNSPLHF. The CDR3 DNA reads TGTGCCAGCAGCGTAACAGGGGGTTGGAATTCACCCCTCCACTTT.

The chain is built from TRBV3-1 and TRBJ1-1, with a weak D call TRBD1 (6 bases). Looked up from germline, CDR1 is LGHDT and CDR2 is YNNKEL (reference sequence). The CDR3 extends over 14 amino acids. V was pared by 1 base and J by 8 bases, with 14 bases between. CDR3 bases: TGTGCCAGCAGCCAAGTTGCGGCAGGGGCCGAAGCTTTCTTT. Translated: CASSQVAAGAEAFF.

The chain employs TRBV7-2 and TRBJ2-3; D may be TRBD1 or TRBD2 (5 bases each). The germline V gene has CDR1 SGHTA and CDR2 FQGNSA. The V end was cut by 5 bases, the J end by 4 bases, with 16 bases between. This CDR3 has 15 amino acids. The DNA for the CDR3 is TGTGCCAGCAGCCCCTCGGGGCCGTGGGCAGATACGCAGTATTTT. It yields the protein CASSPSGPWADTQYF.

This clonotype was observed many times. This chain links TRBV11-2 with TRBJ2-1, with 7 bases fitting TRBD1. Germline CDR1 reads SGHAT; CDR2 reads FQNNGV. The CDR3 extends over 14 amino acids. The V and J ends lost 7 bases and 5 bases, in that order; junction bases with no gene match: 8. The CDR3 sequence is CASTLRGLNNEQFF. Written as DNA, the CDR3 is TGTGCCAGCACCCTGAGGGGGCTCAACAATGAGCAGTTCTTC. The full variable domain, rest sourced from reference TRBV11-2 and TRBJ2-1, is EAGVAQSPRYKIIEKRQSVAFWCNPISGHATLYWYQQILGQGPKLLIQFQNNGVVDDSQLPKDRFSAERLKGVDSTLKIQPAKLEDSAVYLCASTLRGLNNEQFFGPGTRLTVL.

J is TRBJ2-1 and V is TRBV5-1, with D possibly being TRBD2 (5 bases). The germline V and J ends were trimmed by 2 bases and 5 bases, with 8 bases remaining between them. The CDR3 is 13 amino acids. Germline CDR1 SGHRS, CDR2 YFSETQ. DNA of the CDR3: TGCGCCAGCAGCTTACGGCGGGACAATGAGCAGTTCTTC. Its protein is CASSLRRDNEQFF. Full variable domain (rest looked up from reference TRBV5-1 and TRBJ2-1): KAGVTQTPRYLIKTRGQQVTLSCSPISGHRSVSWYQQTPGQGLQFLFEYFSETQRNKGNFPGRFSGRQFSNSRSEMNVSTLELGDSALYLCASSLRRDNEQFFGPGTRLTVL.

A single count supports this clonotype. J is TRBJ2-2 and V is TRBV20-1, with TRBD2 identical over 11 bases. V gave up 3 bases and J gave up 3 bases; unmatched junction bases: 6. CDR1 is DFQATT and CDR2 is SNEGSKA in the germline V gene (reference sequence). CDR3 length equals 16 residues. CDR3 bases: TGCAGTGCTAGGATGGGGGGACTAGCGGACACCGGGGAGCTGTTTTTT. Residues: CSARMGGLADTGELFF.

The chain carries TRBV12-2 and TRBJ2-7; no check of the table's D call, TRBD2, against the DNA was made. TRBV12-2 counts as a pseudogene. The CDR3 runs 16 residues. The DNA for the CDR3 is TGTGCAAGTCGCTTAGCAAGCGGGAGGGCGGTCTACGAGCAGTACGTC. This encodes CASRLASGRAVYEQYV.

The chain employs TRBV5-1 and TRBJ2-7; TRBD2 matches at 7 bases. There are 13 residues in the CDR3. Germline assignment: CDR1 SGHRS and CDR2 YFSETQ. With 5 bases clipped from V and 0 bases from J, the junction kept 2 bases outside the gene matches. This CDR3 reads CASRGGGSYEQYF. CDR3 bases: TGCGCCAGCAGAGGCGGGGGCTCCTACGAGCAGTACTTC.

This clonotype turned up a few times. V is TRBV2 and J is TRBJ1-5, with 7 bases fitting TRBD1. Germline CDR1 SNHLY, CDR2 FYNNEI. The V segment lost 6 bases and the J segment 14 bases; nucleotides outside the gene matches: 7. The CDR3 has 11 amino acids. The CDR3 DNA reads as TGTGCCAGCAGGGACAGGAGTACAGAGCATTTT. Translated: CASRDRSTEHF.

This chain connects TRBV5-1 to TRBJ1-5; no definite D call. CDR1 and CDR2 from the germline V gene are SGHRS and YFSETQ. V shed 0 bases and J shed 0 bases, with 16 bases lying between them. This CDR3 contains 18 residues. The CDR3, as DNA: TGCGCCAGCAGCTTGGCCCCAGGCGGAACCCTTAGCAATCAGCCCCAGCATTTT. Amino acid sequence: CASSLAPGGTLSNQPQHF.